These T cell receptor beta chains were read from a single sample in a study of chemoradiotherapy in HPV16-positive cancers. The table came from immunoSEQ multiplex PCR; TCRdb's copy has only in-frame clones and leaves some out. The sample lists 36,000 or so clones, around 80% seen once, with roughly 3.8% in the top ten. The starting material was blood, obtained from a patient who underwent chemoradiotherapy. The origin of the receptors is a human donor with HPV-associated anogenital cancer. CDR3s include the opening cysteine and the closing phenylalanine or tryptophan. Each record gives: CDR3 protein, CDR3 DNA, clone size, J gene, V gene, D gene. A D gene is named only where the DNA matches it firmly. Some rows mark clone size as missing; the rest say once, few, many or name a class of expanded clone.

CDR3: CASSDYVGVPYEQYF; DNA: TGTGCCAGCAGCGACTACGTGGGGGTCCCCTACGAGCAGTACTTC; size: few; J: TRBJ2-7; V: TRBV5-8; D: NA
CDR3: CASSAGTDYGYTF; DNA: TGTGCCAGCTCAGCCGGGACGGACTATGGCTACACCTTC; size: NA; J: TRBJ1-2; V: TRBV18; D: NA
CDR3: CASSHALSLLTKGGLAYNEQFF; DNA: TGTGCCAGCAGCCACGCCTTATCCCTTCTAACGAAGGGAGGGCTTGCCTACAATGAGCAGTTCTTC; size: NA; J: TRBJ2-1; V: TRBV13; D: TRBD2
CDR3: CASRFTGEDIQYF; DNA: TGTGCCAGCAGATTTACAGGGGAGGACATTCAGTACTTC; size: once; J: TRBJ2-4; V: TRBV5-4; D: NA
CDR3: CASSSTQGDLTEAFF; DNA: TGTGCCAGCAGCTCAACTCAGGGGGACCTTACTGAAGCTTTCTTT; size: few; J: TRBJ1-1; V: TRBV27; D: TRBD1
CDR3: CAWQAGGYTF; DNA: TGTGCCTGGCAGGCTGGCGGCTACACCTTC; size: NA; J: TRBJ1-2; V: TRBV30; D: NA
CDR3: CASSRDGSYGYTF; DNA: TGTGCCAGCAGCCGGGACGGTAGCTATGGCTACACCTTC; size: NA; J: TRBJ1-2; V: TRBV7-3; D: NA
CDR3: CASSFGEFTEAFF; DNA: TGTGCCAGCAGCTTTGGGGAATTCACTGAAGCTTTCTTT; size: NA; J: TRBJ1-1; V: TRBV7-3; D: NA
CDR3: CSVESRGADYGYTF; DNA: TGCAGCGTTGAAAGCAGGGGCGCGGACTATGGCTACACCTTC; size: NA; J: TRBJ1-2; V: TRBV29-1; D: NA
CDR3: CASRKGELPGEQYF; DNA: TGCGCCAGCAGGAAGGGAGAACTGCCCGGGGAGCAGTACTTC; size: NA; J: TRBJ2-7; V: TRBV5-1; D: NA
CDR3: CASSVGPLYTDTQYF; DNA: TGTGCCAGCAGCGTAGGCCCCCTATACACAGATACGCAGTATTTT; size: NA; J: TRBJ2-3; V: TRBV9; D: NA
CDR3: CASGLVGGNRGRPNSPLHF; DNA: TGTGCTAGTGGTTTGGTAGGAGGGAACCGGGGACGGCCTAATTCACCCCTCCACTTT; size: NA; J: TRBJ1-6; V: TRBV12-5; D: NA
CDR3: CASSLDSPNSPLHF; DNA: TGCGCCAGCAGCTTGGACAGCCCCAATTCACCCCTCCACTTT; size: once; J: TRBJ1-6; V: TRBV5-1; D: NA
CDR3: CASSPGGSNEQYF; DNA: TGTGCCAGCAGCCCAGGAGGGTCCAACGAGCAGTACTTC; size: few; J: TRBJ2-7; V: TRBV7-9; D: NA
CDR3: CASSSGTSGGNEQFF; DNA: TGCGCCAGCAGCTCCGGGACTAGCGGGGGTAATGAGCAGTTCTTC; size: NA; J: TRBJ2-1; V: TRBV5-1; D: TRBD2
CDR3: CASSLLSLGGYTF; DNA: TGTGCCAGCAGCCTTCTCTCTTTGGGAGGCTACACCTTC; size: NA; J: TRBJ1-2; V: TRBV7-3; D: NA
CDR3: CAWSRFAGQASNQPQHF; DNA: TGTGCCTGGAGTCGCTTTGCAGGGCAGGCGAGCAATCAGCCCCAGCATTTT; size: NA; J: TRBJ1-5; V: TRBV30; D: NA
CDR3: CASSLRRGGEETQYF; DNA: TGTGCCAGCAGCTTGAGGCGGGGAGGGGAAGAGACCCAGTACTTC; size: NA; J: TRBJ2-5; V: TRBV5-4; D: TRBD2